These 23 T cell receptor beta chains were sequenced from one sample in a study of read filtering for tumor transcriptome and immune sequencing. From roughly 400 ng of RNA, a library with molecular barcoded alpha/delta and beta/gamma adaptors was made. MiXCR was run by TCRdb on the reads, yielding one entry per CDR3 protein. This table has some 19,000 distinct CDR3 sequences, over 20% appearing once. The sequenced sample consisted of a population of CD138-negative cells sorted from bone marrow. The receptors were sampled from a donor at least 40 years old with multiple myeloma.

This clonotype was found a few times. The rearrangement joins TRBV7-9 to TRBJ1-1; D gene ambiguous. Per the germline V gene, CDR1 is SEHNR and CDR2 is FQNEAQ (reference sequence). V gave up 1 base and J gave up 0 bases, with 12 bases separating them. This CDR3 region has 16 residues. CDR3 in DNA: TGTGCCAGCAGCTTAGATTTTTGGGGTGTGAACACTGAAGCTTTCTTT. It translates to CASSLDFWGVNTEAFF. The whole variable domain, filled in from reference TRBV7-9 and TRBJ1-1, reads DTGVSQNPRHKITKRGQNVTFRCDPISEHNRLYWYRQTLGQGPEFLTYFQNEAQLEKSRLLSDRFSAERPKGSFSTLEIQRTEQGDSAMYLCASSLDFWGVNTEAFFGQGTRLTVV.

By sample fraction, this clonotype is medium-sized. V is TRBV29-1 and J is TRBJ2-3; possible D gene TRBD1, 5 bases. V lost 4 bases, J lost 0 bases, and 11 bases lay in between. The CDR3 is 14 amino acids. Germline V CDR1 and CDR2: SQVTM, ANQGSEA. In DNA form, the CDR3 reads TGCAGCGTTGCCGCGACAGTAAGCACAGATACGCAGTATTTT. Its protein product is CSVAATVSTDTQYF.

This clonotype came up many times. This chain connects TRBV7-9 to TRBJ2-1; no firm D call. The V end was cut by 5 bases, the J end by 8 bases, with 10 bases between. Germline CDR1 reads SEHNR; CDR2 reads FQNEAQ (reference sequence). The CDR3 is 12 amino acids. Here the CDR3 DNA reads TGTGCCAGCAGCCGAAGCGCGTATGAGCAGTTCTTC. This gives the protein CASSRSAYEQFF.

The V gene is TRBV30, the J gene TRBJ1-1; D call uncertain. V was pared by 3 bases and J by 1 base, with 18 bases between. CDR1 and CDR2 from the germline V gene are GTSNPN and SVGIG (reference sequence). This CDR3 spans 16 amino acids. The CDR3 DNA reads as TGTGCCTGGAGGATGCGGGTGGGCACAAGGAACACTGAAGCTTTCTTT. Protein: CAWRMRVGTRNTEAFF.

Only a few counts were recorded for this clonotype. The chain carries TRBV7-9 and TRBJ2-1; 12 bases map to TRBD2. The CDR3 covers 21 residues. The germline V gene has CDR1 SEHNR and CDR2 FQNEAQ (reference sequence). V lost 4 bases to trimming and J lost 3 bases; unmatched junction nucleotides: 19. CDR3 bases: TGTGCCAGCAGCTCCCCGACAATGACTAGCGGGAGAGCCTCTCTCTACAATGAGCAGTTCTTC. This gives the protein CASSSPTMTSGRASLYNEQFF.

This clonotype was observed many times. This chain links TRBV30 with TRBJ2-3; 7 bases line up with TRBD1. From germline, CDR1 is GTSNPN and CDR2 SVGIG (reference sequence). The CDR3 is made up of 13 amino acids. V was clipped by 3 bases and J by 3 bases; unmatched bases: 3. CDR3 sequence reads: CAWRTGKTDTQYF. CDR3 coding DNA: TGTGCCTGGAGGACAGGGAAAACAGATACGCAGTATTTT.

Points on this clonotype: A read error may be the cause here, since a much bigger clone is one base away. This chain uses TRBV20-1 with TRBJ2-4; no clear D gene. The germline V gene has CDR1 DFQATT and CDR2 SNEGSKA (reference sequence). CDR3 length: 15 residues. V shed 1 base and J shed 0 bases, with 10 bases lying between them. The CDR3 loop is CSARGLARAKNIQYF. CDR3 coding DNA: TGCAGTGCTAGAGGTCTGGCTAGAGCCAAAAACATTCAGTACTTC.

This clonotype was seen more than once but under ten times. The V call is TRBV29-1, the J call TRBJ2-7; 8 bases match TRBD2. CDR3 length equals 15 residues. V lost 1 base to trimming and J lost 5 bases; unmatched junction nucleotides: 10. The V gene's germline CDR1 is SQVTM and CDR2 ANQGSEA. The CDR3 nucleotides read TGCAGCGTTGAAGTGGGGCTAGCGGGCCTCCACGAGCAGTACTTC. This sequence encodes CSVEVGLAGLHEQYF.

This clonotype showed up many times. The chain carries TRBV5-5 and TRBJ2-5, with D perhaps TRBD1 (6 bases). V lost 5 bases to trimming and J lost 5 bases, with 19 bases between them. The germline gives CDR1 SGHKS, CDR2 YYEKEE (reference sequence). The CDR3 has 15 residues. The CDR3 DNA sequence: TGTGCCAGCAGAATGACGGTTTACAGGGCCGAGACCCAGTACTTC. This gives the protein CASRMTVYRAETQYF.

This clonotype was seen many times. This chain uses TRBV30 with TRBJ2-1; 8 nucleotides match TRBD1. Germline V gene lookup returns CDR1 GTSNPN and CDR2 SVGIG (reference sequence). The trim removed 3 bases at V and 3 bases at J, leaving 7 bases unmatched. This CDR3 comprises 15 residues. The DNA for the CDR3 is TGTGCCTGGAGCGTTGACAGGGGCTACTACAATGAGCAGTTCTTC. It is translated as CAWSVDRGYYNEQFF.

This clonotype was picked up many times. The genes are TRBV7-2 and TRBJ1-5; D possibly corresponds to TRBD1 (5 bases). This CDR3 comprises 15 residues. V was pared by 1 base and J by 1 base, with 8 bases between. The germline gives CDR1 SGHTA, CDR2 FQGNSA. The CDR3 is CASSLGGGSNQPQHF. The CDR3 region has the DNA TGTGCCAGCAGCTTAGGGGGCGGGAGCAATCAGCCCCAGCATTTT.

The V call is TRBV6-2 or TRBV6-3, the J call TRBJ1-2; no reliable D call. The germline V gene has CDR1 MNHEY and CDR2 SVGEGT. The CDR3 totals 15 residues. The V end lost 2 bases, the J end lost 4 bases, and 14 bases lay between the germline ends. The DNA of the CDR3 is TGTGCCAGCAGTTACGCGGGATCAAGCCTCTATGGCTACACCTTC. It yields the protein CASSYAGSSLYGYTF.

Details on this clonotype: One end of the junction varies from germline; a read error may be responsible. This sequence joins TRBV29-1 and TRBJ2-1; a possible D gene is TRBD2 (6 bases). Germline V CDR1 and CDR2: SQVTM, ANQGSEA. There are 12 residues in the CDR3. For the CDR3, the DNA is TGCGGCGTCGGGGGAGATTTAGCTGAGCAGTTCTTC. Encoded protein: CGVGGDLAEQFF.

This clonotype appeared many times. The chain has TRBV7-3 and TRBJ2-6, with TRBD1 as a possible D gene (6 bases). Deletions cut 6 bases from V and 2 bases from J, with 11 bases between. This CDR3 spans 15 amino acids. CDR1 and CDR2 from the germline V gene are SGHTA and FQGTGA. CDR3 DNA sequence: TGTGCCAGCAGTCTACAGGGCACTGGGGCCAACGTCCTGACTTTC. It is translated as CASSLQGTGANVLTF.

This clonotype occurred a few times. The chain carries TRBV12-3 or TRBV12-4 and TRBJ1-5; a weak D match, TRBD1 (5 bases). Trimming took 6 bases from V and 6 from J, leaving 18 bases between them. The CDR3 has 15 amino acids. The CDR3 loop is CASSPAGVGPQPQHF. In nucleotides, the CDR3 is TGTGCCAGCAGCCCGGCCGGAGTGGGGCCTCAGCCCCAGCATTTT.

The table lists this clonotype with many counts. The V gene is TRBV2, the J gene TRBJ2-2; TRBD1 matches 9 bases. This CDR3 spans 15 amino acids. Per the germline V gene, CDR1 is SNHLY and CDR2 is FYNNEI. V trimming: 10 bases; J trimming: 4 bases; junction bases outside the gene matches: 10. The chain's CDR3 is CATTMRTGVTGELFF. For the CDR3, the DNA is TGTGCCACCACCATGAGGACAGGGGTCACCGGGGAGCTGTTTTTT.

Judged by abundance, this clonotype is medium-sized (0.01 to 0.1%). The chain employs TRBV6-5 and TRBJ2-2; D gene uncertain. The germline V and J ends were trimmed by 2 bases and 4 bases, with 8 bases remaining between them. CDR1 is MNHEY and CDR2 is SVGAGI in the germline V gene. The CDR3 is made up of 14 amino acids. CDR3 protein: CASSYMASTGELFF. CDR3 nucleotides: TGTGCCAGCAGTTACATGGCGAGCACCGGGGAGCTGTTTTTT.

This clonotype turned up a few times. The V and J genes are TRBV3-1 and TRBJ2-3; TRBD2 aligns across 7 bases. The CDR3 is 16 residues long. Germline V gene data show CDR1 as LGHDT and CDR2 as YNNKEL (reference sequence). J gave up 5 bases and V 2 bases, and 10 bases lay outside the gene matches. CDR3 sequence: CASSQSEGLPLDTQYF. The CDR3 nucleotides read TGTGCCAGCAGCCAATCCGAGGGACTACCCTTAGATACGCAGTATTTT.

This clonotype is medium-sized by share. One end of the junction varies from germline; a read error may be responsible. This chain connects TRBV11-2 to TRBJ2-1; 13 bases map to TRBD2. CDR3 length: 14 residues. Germline V gene lookup returns CDR1 SGHAT and CDR2 FQNNGV. The chain's CDR3 is CASSLGLAGDEQLF. The CDR3 bases are TGTGCCAGCAGCCTAGGACTAGCGGGAGACGAGCAGCTCTTC.

The table lists this clonotype with a few counts. This chain connects TRBV7-6 to TRBJ2-3; 7 positions match TRBD1. The CDR3 consists of 14 residues. The junction had 3 bases not matched to a gene; V was cut back by 2 bases and J by 4 bases. Germline V gene sequence: CDR1 SGHVS, CDR2 FNYEAQ. The CDR3: CASSLTGQADTQYF. CDR3 DNA sequence: TGTGCCAGCAGCTTAACAGGACAGGCAGATACGCAGTATTTT.

This clonotype occurred once. A much larger clone sits a single nucleotide away, making a read error possible. V gene TRBV28 combines with J gene TRBJ2-3; 14 nucleotides agree with TRBD2. Germline CDR1 reads MDHEN; CDR2 reads SYDVKM. After removal of 0 bases from V and 2 bases from J, the junction contained 7 bases not matched to a gene. The CDR3 covers 19 residues. The CDR3 DNA reads as TGTGCCAGCAGTTTATGGGCCGGGACTAGCGGGAGTGACACAGATACGCAGTATTTT. Amino acid sequence: CASSLWAGTSGSDTDTQYF.

Comment on this clonotype: A much larger clone lies one base from this, so it may be a read error. V is TRBV18 and J is TRBJ2-7; 9 bases line up with TRBD2. CDR3 size: 15 residues. Germline V gene data show CDR1 as KGHSH and CDR2 as LQKENI. The DNA of the CDR3 is TGTGCCTGCTCACCCGGGAGCGGGAGGACTAACGAGCAGTACTTC. Its protein is CACSPGSGRTNEQYF. Together with reference TRBV18 and TRBJ2-7, the CDR3 gives the full variable domain: NAGVMQNPRHLVRRRGQEARLRCSPMKGHSHVYWYRQLPEEGLKFMVYLQKENIIDESGMPKERFSAEFPKEGPSILRIQQVVRGDSAAYFCACSPGSGRTNEQYFGPGTRLTVT.

This clonotype was picked up a small number of times. J is TRBJ2-1 and V is TRBV6-2 or TRBV6-3; D is ambiguous. Germline CDR1 reads MNHEY; CDR2 reads SVGEGT. The ends were cut back, 0 bases at V and 13 bases at J, with 10 bases in the middle. CDR3 length equals 12 residues. CDR3 in amino acids: CASSYSTGPQFF. CDR3 DNA sequence: TGTGCCAGCAGTTACTCGACCGGTCCCCAGTTCTTC.